These 16 T cell receptor beta chains originate from one sample sequenced in a study of blood T cell repertoires in COVID-19. Sequencing was performed with immunoSEQ multiplex PCR; in TCRdb, only in-frame clones are kept and a portion is missing. The sample lists 100,000 to 150,000 clones; approximately 88% were seen once. Source material: peripheral blood. The receptor source for this set is a man in his fifties or sixties with acute or convalescent COVID-19.

The CDR3 protein is CASSIGVDEKLFF. The CDR3 nucleotides are TGTGCCAGCTCAATAGGGGTAGATGAAAAACTGTTTTTT. The chain employs TRBV18 and TRBJ1-4, with a weak D call TRBD1 (5 bases). In germline, CDR1 is KGHSH, CDR2 LQKENI. This CDR3 has 13 amino acids. The V gene lost 5 bases and the J gene lost 6 bases, with 10 bases spanning the gap.

The rearrangement joins TRBV6-5 to TRBJ1-4, with TRBD1 matching 7 bases. V lost 6 bases and J lost 7; bases outside the gene matches: 8. Germline-derived CDR1 and CDR2 are MNHEY and SVGAGI. This CDR3 has 14 residues. CDR3 residues: CASRSGTVSEKLFF. Written as DNA, the CDR3 is TGTGCCAGCAGATCCGGGACAGTGAGTGAAAAACTGTTTTTT.

J is TRBJ2-3 and V is TRBV10-1; tentative D call: TRBD2 (6 bases). Trimming left V 0 bases short and J 4 bases short, with 8 bases between. Germline CDR1 is WNHNN and CDR2 is SYGVQD (reference sequence). The CDR3 is 14 residues long. This CDR3 is CASSESGSSDTQYF. In DNA form, the CDR3 reads TGCGCCAGCAGTGAGTCCGGGAGTTCAGATACGCAGTATTTT.

This clone was seen a few times. The CDR3 coding sequence is TGCGCCAGCAGCTCGACTTACGACGGGGGCTACACCTTC. Protein: CASSSTYDGGYTF. This sequence joins TRBV5-1 and TRBJ1-2; D is uncertain. With 3 bases removed from V and 8 bases from J, the gap between germline ends came to 14 bases. The CDR3 runs 13 residues. The germline V gene has CDR1 SGHRS and CDR2 YFSETQ.

The rearrangement joins TRBV5-6 to TRBJ2-7, with D possibly being TRBD2 (6 bases). V was shortened by 1 base and J by 4 bases, with 12 bases between the two germline ends. The V gene's germline CDR1 is SGHDT and CDR2 YYEEEE. CDR3 size: 14 residues. The CDR3 DNA follows: TGTGCCAGCAGCTTGCGGCCTCGGGGGTACGAGCAGTACTTC. Its protein is CASSLRPRGYEQYF.

In this sample, this clone turned up a few times. This chain joins TRBV18 and TRBJ2-7; D is unclear. With 4 bases removed from V and 6 bases from J, the gap between germline ends came to 13 bases. CDR3 length: 13 amino acids. Germline CDR1 KGHSH, CDR2 LQKENI. The CDR3 DNA reads TGTGCCAGCTCACGGCTTTTGTCTTCCGAGCAGTACTTC. This gives the protein CASSRLLSSEQYF. The full variable domain, completed using reference TRBV18 and TRBJ2-7, is NAGVMQNPRHLVRRRGQEARLRCSPMKGHSHVYWYRQLPEEGLKFMVYLQKENIIDESGMPKERFSAEFPKEGPSILRIQQVVRGDSAAYFCASSRLLSSEQYFGPGTRLTVT.

This chain links TRBV5-1 with TRBJ2-5; 8 bases match TRBD1. Germline assignment: CDR1 SGHRS and CDR2 YFSETQ. With 3 bases clipped from V and 0 bases from J, the junction kept 4 bases outside the gene matches. The CDR3 runs to 15 residues. The CDR3 coding sequence is TGCGCCAGCAGCTCGGGACAGGTGTACCAAGAGACCCAGTACTTC. It codes for CASSSGQVYQETQYF.

The V call is TRBV7-8, the J call TRBJ2-1; 10 nucleotides line up with TRBD2. Germline values: CDR1 SGHVS, CDR2 FQNEAQ. V dropped 6 bases and J dropped 12; count of bases not matched to a gene: 8. The CDR3 is 13 amino acids. CDR3 nucleotides: TGTGCCAGCAGTCTGGGACTAGCGATTGGGCAGTTCTTC. Translated, it gives CASSLGLAIGQFF.

CDR3 loop: CASTSSGGYTEAFF. DNA for the CDR3: TGTGCCAGCACCTCCAGCGGAGGGTACACTGAAGCTTTCTTT. The chain carries TRBV6-6 and TRBJ1-1; D unclear. Germline loops: CDR1 MNHNY, CDR2 SVGAGI (reference sequence). The CDR3 loop spans 14 amino acids. Trimming stripped 7 bases from V and 3 bases from J, with 15 bases between.

The V gene is TRBV19, the J gene TRBJ1-6, with 8 bases that match TRBD1. V gave up 4 bases and J gave up 7 bases; unmatched junction bases: 3. The CDR3 length is 14 residues. Germline V gives CDR1 LNHDA, CDR2 SQIVND (reference sequence). The CDR3 reads CASSTYRGNSPLHF. The CDR3 nucleotides read TGTGCCAGTAGTACCTACAGGGGGAATTCACCCCTCCACTTT.

The chain has TRBV7-8 and TRBJ2-5; TRBD1 matches 7 bases. The germline CDR1 and CDR2 sequences are SGHVS and FQNEAQ. This CDR3 has 14 amino acids. Unmatched junction bases numbered 7, after V lost 4 bases and J lost 5 bases. The CDR3 region is CASSSGTVAETQYF. The CDR3 bases are TGTGCCAGCAGCTCTGGGACAGTGGCCGAGACCCAGTACTTC.

V gene TRBV30 combines with J gene TRBJ1-5; 10 nucleotides match TRBD1. Germline CDR1 reads GTSNPN; CDR2 reads SVGIG (reference sequence). V trimming: 0 bases; J trimming: 6 bases; junction bases outside the gene matches: 5. This CDR3 has 15 residues. The DNA of the CDR3 is TGTGCCTGGAGTGTGCAGGGACAGGGGCTTCAGCCCCAGCATTTT. Encoded protein: CAWSVQGQGLQPQHF.

J is TRBJ2-5 and V is TRBV24-1, with D unclear. Between the trimmed V and J ends, which lost 1 base and 3 bases, there was a span of 8 bases. The germline gives CDR1 KGHDR, CDR2 SFDVKD. This CDR3 has 14 amino acids. The CDR3 nucleotides are TGTGCCACCAGTGATTTCAACAACGAAGAGACCCAGTACTTC. This encodes CATSDFNNEETQYF.

The chain joins TRBV6-5 to TRBJ1-2, with 7 nucleotides matching TRBD1. The CDR3 has 13 amino acids. The V gene's germline CDR1 is MNHEY and CDR2 SVGAGI. Losses at the gene ends were 4 bases for V and 4 bases for J; bases not matched to a gene: 3. The CDR3: CASSLDRAYGYTF. DNA of the CDR3: TGTGCCAGCAGTTTAGACAGGGCCTATGGCTACACCTTC.

The V call is TRBV19, the J call TRBJ2-7; maybe TRBD1 (6 bases). Germline V gene sequence: CDR1 LNHDA, CDR2 SQIVND (reference sequence). Trimming left V 3 bases short and J 7 bases short, with 16 bases between. This CDR3 is built from 14 residues. The CDR3 sequence: CASSIGWAGDEQYF. The CDR3 region has the DNA TGTGCCAGTAGTATTGGTTGGGCAGGGGATGAGCAGTACTTC. Using reference TRBV19 and TRBJ2-7 for the parts outside the CDR3, the full variable domain is DGGITQSPKYLFRKEGQNVTLSCEQNLNHDAMYWYRQDPGQGLRLIYYSQIVNDFQKGDIAEGYSVSREKKESFPLTVTSAQKNPTAFYLCASSIGWAGDEQYFGPGTRLTVT.

This clone has a handful of counts. The chain carries TRBV7-9 and TRBJ1-4; TRBD1 is a possible D gene (6 bases). The CDR3 contains 15 residues. V lost 5 bases and J 4 bases, leaving 14 bases between the germline ends. Germline CDR1 reads SEHNR; CDR2 reads FQNEAQ (reference sequence). In nucleotides, the CDR3 is TGTGCCAGCAGCCCCTGGGAGGGGGGTAATGAAAAACTGTTTTTT. It is translated as CASSPWEGGNEKLFF.